Each of the 24 T cell receptor beta chains below was sequenced from the same sample in a study of spatial heterogeneity in lung cancer. TCRdb re-called the 5' RACE reads with MiXCR, one entry per CDR3 protein. The repertoire consists of under 100,000 distinct CDR3 sequences, with roughly 10% occurring once and the leading ten covering about 7%. The time point: sample taken at primary tumor resection. The input material, whole RNA from tumor, nontumor lung or frozen PBMC, was sequenced unsorted. Sequencing was performed on PBMCs, taken at surgery. These receptors were taken from a male donor with early-stage non-small cell lung cancer.

This clonotype has a count of ten or more. The chain joins TRBV6-6 to TRBJ1-2, with 8 bases aligning to TRBD1. Trimming cost V 7 bases and J 3 bases; bases outside gene matches: 16. The germline V gene encodes CDR1 MNHNY and CDR2 SVGAGI (reference sequence). The CDR3 runs 17 residues. CDR3 in DNA: TGTGCCAGCATTAGGTGGGCAGGGGGCAGTAGGGACTATGGCTACACCTTC. Protein sequence: CASIRWAGGSRDYGYTF.

The chain carries TRBV24-1 and TRBJ2-1; TRBD2 matches 13 bases. The CDR3 is 16 residues long. V was pared by 5 bases and J by 4 bases, with 4 bases of the junction left unmatched. Germline V lookup: CDR1 KGHDR, CDR2 SFDVKD. CDR3 sequence: CATSGQLAGGYNEQFF. Here the CDR3 DNA reads TGTGCCACCAGTGGCCAACTAGCGGGAGGGTACAATGAGCAGTTCTTC.

This clonotype showed up many times. This chain uses TRBV28 with TRBJ2-5; 7 bases are a match to TRBD1. J was trimmed by 4 bases and V by 7 bases; bases with no gene match: 9. Germline V lookup: CDR1 MDHEN, CDR2 SYDVKM. This CDR3 is 14 amino acids long. The CDR3, as DNA: TGTGCCAGCACCCCAGGGGGAAGGGTAGAGACCCAGTACTTC. Protein: CASTPGGRVETQYF.

At least ten counts were recorded for this clonotype. V is TRBV28 and J is TRBJ1-1; D is unresolved. In germline, CDR1 is MDHEN, CDR2 SYDVKM. The CDR3 has 13 residues. Trimming stripped 5 bases from V and 1 base from J, with 8 bases between. The CDR3 DNA reads TGTGCCAGCAGTCCCCCGGGGAACACTGAAGCTTTCTTT. Protein sequence: CASSPPGNTEAFF.

The V gene is TRBV10-3, the J gene TRBJ1-5; 7 bases line up with TRBD1. CDR1 and CDR2 (germline): ENHRY, SYGVKD. V shed 11 bases, J shed 6 bases, and the junction held 7 bases outside the gene matches. The CDR3 runs 12 residues. This CDR3 reads CASQGEGQPQHF. As DNA, the CDR3 is TGTGCCTCCCAGGGGGAGGGTCAGCCCCAGCATTTT.

The chain employs TRBV20-1 and TRBJ2-1; the match to TRBD1 covers 7 bases. V shed 6 bases, J shed 6 bases, and the junction held 8 bases outside the gene matches. Germline CDR1 DFQATT, CDR2 SNEGSKA (reference sequence). This CDR3 is built from 13 residues. CDR3 amino acids: CSADRVKSNEQFF. The DNA of the CDR3 is TGCAGTGCAGACAGGGTAAAGAGCAATGAGCAGTTCTTC.

The chain is built from TRBV6-5 and TRBJ2-5; 10 bases fit TRBD2. V lost 6 bases and J lost 2; bases outside the gene matches: 3. CDR3 size: 14 residues. CDR1 and CDR2 (germline): MNHEY, SVGAGI. The CDR3 DNA reads as TGTGCCAGCAGGCGGACTAGCGGACAAGAGACCCAGTACTTC. Amino acids: CASRRTSGQETQYF.

This clonotype was seen repeatedly, ten times or more. The chain joins TRBV4-2 to TRBJ1-5, with D perhaps matching TRBD1 (6 bases). V gave up 3 bases and J gave up 3 bases, with 15 bases separating them. The CDR3 has 16 amino acids. CDR1 is LGHNA and CDR2 is YNFKEQ in the germline V gene. CDR3 sequence (DNA): TGTGCCAGCAGCCAGGGAATCGGGGGCATCAATCAGCCCCAGCATTTT. Encoded protein: CASSQGIGGINQPQHF.

This clonotype was detected ten times or more. CDR3: CASSLGRNYGYTF. The DNA of the CDR3 is TGTGCCAGCAGCTTAGGACGGAACTATGGCTACACCTTC. The chain uses TRBV7-2 and TRBJ1-2; D not certain. V dropped 1 base and J dropped 2 bases, with 5 bases sitting between them. This CDR3 spans 13 amino acids. The germline V gene encodes CDR1 SGHTA and CDR2 FQGNSA.

The chain has TRBV11-2 and TRBJ2-5, with 7 nucleotides matching TRBD2. The junction had 7 bases not matched to a gene; V was cut back by 2 bases and J by 4 bases. CDR1 is SGHAT, CDR2 FQNNGV, per germline. CDR3 size: 15 residues. Written as DNA, the CDR3 is TGTGCCAGCAGCTTACGGCTAGCGGAGGTAGAGACCCAGTACTTC. Encoded protein: CASSLRLAEVETQYF.

This clonotype has ten or more counts. V is TRBV5-1 and J is TRBJ2-7; D gene uncertain. The CDR3 sequence is 13 residues long. Per the germline V gene, CDR1 is SGHRS and CDR2 is YFSETQ. The V and J ends lost 0 bases and 5 bases respectively, with 9 bases between them. DNA for the CDR3: TGCGCCAGCAGCTTGGACGGAAAAAACGAGCAGTACTTC. Translating gives CASSLDGKNEQYF.

This clonotype was seen a handful of times. The chain is built from TRBV12-3 or TRBV12-4 and TRBJ2-5, with TRBD1 matching over 12 bases. The CDR3 spans 15 residues. V lost 5 bases to trimming and J lost 5 bases; unmatched junction nucleotides: 6. The CDR3 DNA sequence: TGTGCCAGCAGTGGCGGGACAGGGGGCCGGGAGACCCAGTACTTC. It is translated as CASSGGTGGRETQYF.

There are a few counts of this clonotype. This rearrangement joins TRBV10-3 to TRBJ2-2; 10 nucleotides line up with TRBD1. The V segment lost 6 bases and the J segment 3 bases; nucleotides outside the gene matches: 4. The CDR3 extends over 15 amino acids. Germline V gene data show CDR1 as ENHRY and CDR2 as SYGVKD. The CDR3, as DNA: TGTGCCATCAGGGGGACAGGGGCGGACACCGGGGAGCTGTTTTTT. Amino acids: CAIRGTGADTGELFF.

This rearrangement joins TRBV20-1 to TRBJ2-1; tentative D call: TRBD2 (6 bases). Germline-derived CDR1 and CDR2 are DFQATT and SNEGSKA (reference sequence). The CDR3 spans 14 residues. Trimming removed 3 bases from V and 4 bases from J, with 13 bases in between. In nucleotides, the CDR3 is TGCAGTGCTAGGCCCGGGGCGGGGTACAATGAGCAGTTCTTC. It encodes CSARPGAGYNEQFF.

The CDR3 DNA sequence: TGCAGTGCTAGCCTCCGACAGGGGGCCAGTCAGCCCCAGCATTTT. It encodes CSASLRQGASQPQHF. The V call is TRBV20-1, the J call TRBJ1-5; 10 bases line up with TRBD1. V was clipped by 3 bases and J by 6 bases; unmatched bases: 8. The CDR3 totals 15 residues. Looked up from germline, CDR1 is DFQATT and CDR2 is SNEGSKA (reference sequence).

The chain recombines TRBV24-1 with TRBJ2-3; 9 nucleotides agree with TRBD2. V shed 0 bases, J shed 5 bases, and the junction held 8 bases outside the gene matches. In germline, CDR1 is KGHDR, CDR2 SFDVKD. There are 17 residues in the CDR3. The CDR3 nucleotides are TGTGCCACCAGTGATTTGGGAGCGGGAGGAGAGGGAGATACGCAGTATTTT. It yields the protein CATSDLGAGGEGDTQYF.

There are many counts of this clonotype. This chain connects TRBV2 to TRBJ1-5; 8 nucleotides agree with TRBD1. V gave up 2 bases and J gave up 4 bases; unmatched junction bases: 1. The CDR3 runs to 14 residues. Germline V gene sequence: CDR1 SNHLY, CDR2 FYNNEI. CDR3 nucleotide sequence: TGTGCCAGCAGTGAACAGGGGGCAAATCAGCCCCAGCATTTT. This gives the protein CASSEQGANQPQHF.

This clonotype was recorded many times. J is TRBJ2-7 and V is TRBV6-2 or TRBV6-3; possibly TRBD1 for D (7 bases). Per the germline V gene, CDR1 is MNHEY and CDR2 is SVGEGT. The CDR3 has 16 residues. Deletions cut 4 bases from V and 3 bases from J, with 19 bases between. This CDR3 is CASSFRQGGQVYEQYF. CDR3 DNA sequence: TGTGCCAGCAGTTTCCGACAGGGAGGTCAGGTCTACGAGCAGTACTTC.

The table lists this clonotype with many counts. V and J are TRBV2 and TRBJ2-7, with D possibly matching TRBD1 (5 bases). The germline CDR1 and CDR2 sequences are SNHLY and FYNNEI. V was shortened by 4 bases and J by 2 bases, with 12 bases between the two germline ends. This CDR3 is 14 amino acids long. The CDR3 DNA is TGTGCCAGCAGTGTGGGCAGGGCGGCCTACGAGCAGTACTTC. It encodes CASSVGRAAYEQYF.

This clonotype was observed a handful of times. The chain employs TRBV3-1 and TRBJ2-3; maybe TRBD1 (6 bases). Between the trimmed V and J ends, which lost 0 bases and 2 bases, there was a span of 21 bases. The CDR3 has 19 residues. The germline V gene encodes CDR1 LGHDT and CDR2 YNNKEL (reference sequence). The CDR3 coding sequence is TGTGCCAGCAGCCAAGATTTTGGAAAAGTTGGGGGCTACACAGATACGCAGTATTTT. Its translation: CASSQDFGKVGGYTDTQYF.

This sequence joins TRBV5-6 and TRBJ2-5; D may be TRBD1 (6 bases). Germline V gene sequence: CDR1 SGHDT, CDR2 YYEEEE. Trimming cost V 1 base and J 5 bases, with 15 bases left between them. The CDR3 extends over 15 amino acids. The CDR3 region is CASSLMGGTYETQYF. The CDR3 nucleotides read TGTGCCAGCAGCTTGATGGGTGGGACATATGAGACCCAGTACTTC.

This clonotype was seen a handful of times. This chain joins TRBV6-5 and TRBJ1-5; 7 nucleotides agree with TRBD1. V lost 8 bases to trimming and J lost 5 bases; unmatched junction nucleotides: 6. CDR1 MNHEY and CDR2 SVGAGI come from the germline V gene. The CDR3 has 13 amino acids. The CDR3 region is CASQAGGYQPQHF. CDR3 sequence (DNA): TGTGCCAGCCAGGCAGGGGGGTATCAGCCCCAGCATTTT.

This clonotype was detected many times. The chain links TRBV5-1 to TRBJ2-5, with 9 bases lining up with TRBD1. Germline V gene sequence: CDR1 SGHRS, CDR2 YFSETQ. This CDR3 spans 15 amino acids. V lost 3 bases and J lost 0; bases outside the gene matches: 3. CDR3 DNA: TGCGCCAGCAGCTACGGACAGGGGAACCAAGAGACCCAGTACTTC. Amino acids: CASSYGQGNQETQYF. The variable domain in full, completed from reference TRBV5-1 and TRBJ2-5, reads KAGVTQTPRYLIKTRGQQVTLSCSPISGHRSVSWYQQTPGQGLQFLFEYFSETQRNKGNFPGRFSGRQFSNSRSEMNVSTLELGDSALYLCASSYGQGNQETQYFGPGTRLLVL.

This clonotype has a handful of counts. J is TRBJ2-7 and V is TRBV2; TRBD2 might be the D (5 bases). Germline CDR1 and CDR2: SNHLY and FYNNEI. V gave up 6 bases and J gave up 3 bases, with 12 bases separating them. There are 13 residues in the CDR3. The CDR3 sequence: CASSGLDIYEQYF. CDR3 DNA sequence: TGTGCCAGCAGCGGACTTGACATCTACGAGCAGTACTTC.